This T cell receptor beta chain was sequenced in a study of T cell repertoires in cytomegalovirus infection. In the study overall: CMV infection and matching HLA type were both indicated by public TCR beta signatures.

Study-level results: Ex vivo, HLA-C-restricted CMV-specific TCR beta clonotypes prevailed over the rest of the response. There were carriers of CMV plus the relevant HLA, and cumulative public TCR beta family frequency identified them.

The V gene lost 5 bases and the J gene lost 5 bases, with 13 bases spanning the gap. The germline CDR1 and CDR2 sequences are GTSNPN and SVGIG (reference sequence). The CDR3 runs 13 residues. Details on this clonotype: Its specificity is unknown.

TCRdb recomputed calls from the reads with MiXCR, one row per CDR3 protein. The sample records approximately 500,000 distinct CDR3 sequences, around 10% being singletons. The chain couples TRBV30 to TRBJ1-5, with unresolved D. Sequencing used PBMCs. The TCR sequence derives from a human donor in good health (CMV status not recorded). Some clones in this sample may be carry-over from other donors' samples. CDR3 region: CAWRQEKDQPQHF. The DNA of the CDR3 is TGTGCCTGGCGGCAGGAGAAAGATCAGCCCCAGCATTTT.